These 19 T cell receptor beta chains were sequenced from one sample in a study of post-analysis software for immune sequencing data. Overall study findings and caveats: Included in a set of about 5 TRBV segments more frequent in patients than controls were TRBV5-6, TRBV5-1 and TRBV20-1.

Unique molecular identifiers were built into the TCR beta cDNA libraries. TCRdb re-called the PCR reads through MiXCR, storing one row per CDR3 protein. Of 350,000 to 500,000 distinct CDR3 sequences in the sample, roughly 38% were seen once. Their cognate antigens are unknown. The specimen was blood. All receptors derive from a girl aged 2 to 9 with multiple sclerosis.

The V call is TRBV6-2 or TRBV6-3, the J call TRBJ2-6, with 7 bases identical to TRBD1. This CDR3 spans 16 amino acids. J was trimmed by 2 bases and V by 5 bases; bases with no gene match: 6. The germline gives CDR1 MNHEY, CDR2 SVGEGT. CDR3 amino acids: CASSNDRAPGANVLTF. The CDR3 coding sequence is TGTGCCAGCAGTAATGACAGGGCACCTGGGGCCAACGTCCTGACTTTC.

Here the CDR3 DNA reads TGTGCCAGCTCGCTGCTCCCGGGACTAGGCTCGAGCACAGATACGCAGTATTTT. Amino acid sequence: CASSLLPGLGSSTDTQYF. J is TRBJ2-3 and V is TRBV6-1; TRBD2 aligns across 8 bases. This CDR3 is 18 amino acids long. The V gene end was trimmed by 8 bases and the J gene end by 0 bases; junction bases not matched to a gene: 16. Germline values: CDR1 MNHNS, CDR2 SASEGT.

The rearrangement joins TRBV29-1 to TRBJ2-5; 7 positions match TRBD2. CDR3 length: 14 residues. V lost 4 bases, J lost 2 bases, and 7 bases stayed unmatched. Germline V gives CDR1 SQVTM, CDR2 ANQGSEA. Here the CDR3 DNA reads TGCAGCGTTGGATCGGCCGGGAGGCAAGAGACCCAGTACTTC. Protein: CSVGSAGRQETQYF.

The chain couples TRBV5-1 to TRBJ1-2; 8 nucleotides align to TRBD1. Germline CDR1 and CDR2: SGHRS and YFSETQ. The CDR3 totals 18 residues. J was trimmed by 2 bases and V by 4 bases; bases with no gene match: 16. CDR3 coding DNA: TGCGCCAGCAGCCCGGAGGGACAGGCCTATACCTTGAACTATGGCTACACCTTC. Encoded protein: CASSPEGQAYTLNYGYTF.

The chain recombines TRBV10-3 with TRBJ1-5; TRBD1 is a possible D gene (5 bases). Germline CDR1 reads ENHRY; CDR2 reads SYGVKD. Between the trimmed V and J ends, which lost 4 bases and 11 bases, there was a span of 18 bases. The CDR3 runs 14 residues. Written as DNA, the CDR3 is TGTGCCATCAGTGCCTCCGTAAATCAAGGGGCCCAGCATTTT. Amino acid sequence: CAISASVNQGAQHF.

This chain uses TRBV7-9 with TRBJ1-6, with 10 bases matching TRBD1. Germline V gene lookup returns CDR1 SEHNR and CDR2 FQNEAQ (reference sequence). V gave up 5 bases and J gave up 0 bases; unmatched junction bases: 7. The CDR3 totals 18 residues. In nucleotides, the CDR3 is TGTGCCAGCAGCATATGGACAGGGGGAACCTCCTATAATTCACCCCTCCACTTT. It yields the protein CASSIWTGGTSYNSPLHF.

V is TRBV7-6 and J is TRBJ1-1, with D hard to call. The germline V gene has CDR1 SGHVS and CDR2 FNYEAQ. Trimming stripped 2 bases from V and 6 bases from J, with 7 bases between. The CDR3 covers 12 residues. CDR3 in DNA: TGTGCCAGCAGCTTATTCGGCGCTGAAGCTTTCTTT. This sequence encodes CASSLFGAEAFF.

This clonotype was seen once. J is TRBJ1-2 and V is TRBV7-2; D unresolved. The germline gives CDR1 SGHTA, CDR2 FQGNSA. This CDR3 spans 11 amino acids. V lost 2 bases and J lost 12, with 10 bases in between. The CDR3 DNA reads TGTGCCAGCAGCTTAAGGCCAGCCCACACCTTC. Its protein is CASSLRPAHTF.

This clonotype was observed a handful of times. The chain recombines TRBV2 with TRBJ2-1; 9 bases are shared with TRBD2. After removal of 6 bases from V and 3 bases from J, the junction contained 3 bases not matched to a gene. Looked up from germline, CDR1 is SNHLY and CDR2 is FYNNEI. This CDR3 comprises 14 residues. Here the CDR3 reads CASRRTSDYNEQFF. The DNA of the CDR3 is TGTGCCAGCAGGCGGACTAGCGACTACAATGAGCAGTTCTTC.

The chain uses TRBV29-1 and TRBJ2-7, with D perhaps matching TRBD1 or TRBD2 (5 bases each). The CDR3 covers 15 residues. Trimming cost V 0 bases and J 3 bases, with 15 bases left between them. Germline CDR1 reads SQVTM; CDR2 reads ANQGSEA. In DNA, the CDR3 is TGCAGCGTTGAAGATACGGGGACCCAAGGCTACGAGCAGTACTTC. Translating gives CSVEDTGTQGYEQYF.

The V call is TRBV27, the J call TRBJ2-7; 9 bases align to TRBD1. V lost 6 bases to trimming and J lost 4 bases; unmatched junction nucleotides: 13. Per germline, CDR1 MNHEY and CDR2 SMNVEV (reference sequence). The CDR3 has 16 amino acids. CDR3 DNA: TGTGCCAGCAGCTTAACTTTGGGGGACAGGGTTTACGAGCAGTACTTC. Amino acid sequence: CASSLTLGDRVYEQYF.

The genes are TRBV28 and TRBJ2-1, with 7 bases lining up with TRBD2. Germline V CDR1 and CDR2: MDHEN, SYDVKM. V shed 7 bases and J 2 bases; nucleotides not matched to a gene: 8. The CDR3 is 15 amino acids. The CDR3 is CASIYSGGTYNEQFF. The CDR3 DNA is TGTGCCAGCATATATTCCGGGGGGACCTACAATGAGCAGTTCTTC.

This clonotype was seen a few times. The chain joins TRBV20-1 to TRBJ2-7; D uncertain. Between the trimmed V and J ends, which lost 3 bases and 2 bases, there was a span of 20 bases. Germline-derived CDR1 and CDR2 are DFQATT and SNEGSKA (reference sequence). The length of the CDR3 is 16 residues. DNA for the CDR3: TGCAGTGCTAGCGGGTATAGCTCGCCAGTAACCTACGAGCAGTACTTC. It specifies CSASGYSSPVTYEQYF.

The CDR3 loop is CASSSISPYEQYF. The CDR3 nucleotides read TGTGCCAGCAGCTCAATAAGTCCCTACGAGCAGTACTTC. The chain uses TRBV27 and TRBJ2-7, with D uncertain. V lost 6 bases, J lost 2 bases, and 11 bases lay in between. Germline V CDR1 and CDR2: MNHEY, SMNVEV (reference sequence). The CDR3 totals 13 residues.

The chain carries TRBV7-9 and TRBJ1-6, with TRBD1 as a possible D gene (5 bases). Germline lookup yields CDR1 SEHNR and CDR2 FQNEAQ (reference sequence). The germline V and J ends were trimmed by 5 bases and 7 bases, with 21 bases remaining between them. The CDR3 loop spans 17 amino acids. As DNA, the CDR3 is TGTGCCAGCAGCAGTGGGACGGACGCTGTGTGGAATTCACCCCTCCACTTT. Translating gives CASSSGTDAVWNSPLHF.

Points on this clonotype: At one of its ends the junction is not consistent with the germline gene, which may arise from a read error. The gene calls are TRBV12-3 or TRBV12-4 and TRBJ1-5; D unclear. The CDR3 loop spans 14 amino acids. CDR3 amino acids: CASSLLEREMPRHF. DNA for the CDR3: TGTGCCAGCAGTTTATTGGAGAGAGAGATGCCCCGGCATTTT.

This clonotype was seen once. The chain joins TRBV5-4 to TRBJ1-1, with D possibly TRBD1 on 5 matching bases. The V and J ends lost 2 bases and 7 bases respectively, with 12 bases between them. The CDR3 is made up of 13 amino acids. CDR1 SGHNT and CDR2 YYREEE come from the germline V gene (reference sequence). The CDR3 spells CASSFDSTYEAFF. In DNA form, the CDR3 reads TGTGCCAGCAGCTTCGACAGCACATATGAAGCTTTCTTT. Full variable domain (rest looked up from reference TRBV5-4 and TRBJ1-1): ETGVTQSPTHLIKTRGQQVTLRCSSQSGHNTVSWYQQALGQGPQFIFQYYREEENGRGNFPPRFSGLQFPNYSSELNVNALELDDSALYLCASSFDSTYEAFFGQGTRLTVV.

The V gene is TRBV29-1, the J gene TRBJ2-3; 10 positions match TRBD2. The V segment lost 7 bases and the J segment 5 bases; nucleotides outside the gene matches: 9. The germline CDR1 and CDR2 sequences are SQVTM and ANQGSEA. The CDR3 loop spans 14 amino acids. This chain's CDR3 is CSASSSGGGDTQYF. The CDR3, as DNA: TGCAGCGCCTCTTCTAGCGGGGGAGGAGATACGCAGTATTTT.

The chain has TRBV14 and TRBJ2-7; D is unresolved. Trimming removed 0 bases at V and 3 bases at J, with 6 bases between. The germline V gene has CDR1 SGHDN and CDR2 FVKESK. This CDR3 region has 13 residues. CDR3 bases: TGTGCCAGCAGCCAAGACAGGATCTACGAGCAGTACTTC. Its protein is CASSQDRIYEQYF.